These 16 T cell receptor beta chains were all obtained from the same sample, sequenced in a study of spatial heterogeneity in lung cancer. Study-wide findings and caveats: Expanded intratumoral alpha and beta TCR counts tracked tumor mutation counts.

TCRdb called the 5' RACE reads again in MiXCR, with one record for every CDR3 protein. The table records 10,000 or so distinct CDR3 sequences, 7.5% to 9.5% of them present only once. The sample's time point: sample taken at primary tumor resection. These receptors are not linked to any known antigen. Sequenced here: lung tumor tissue, sampled at surgery. These receptors came from a female donor with early-stage non-small cell lung cancer.

The rearrangement uses TRBV13 and TRBJ1-2; D perhaps matches TRBD1 (5 bases). The V end was cut by 3 bases, the J end by 6 bases, with 8 bases between. Germline V gene sequence: CDR1 PRHDT, CDR2 FYEKMQ (reference sequence). CDR3 length: 12 residues. CDR3 DNA: TGTGCCAGCAGCTTTGGAGGGGATGGCTACACCTTC. This gives the protein CASSFGGDGYTF.

This clonotype was recorded at least ten times. This chain links TRBV19 with TRBJ2-7; 7 bases map to TRBD1. V trimming: 7 bases; J trimming: 2 bases; junction bases outside the gene matches: 8. CDR3 length: 14 amino acids. Per germline, CDR1 LNHDA and CDR2 SQIVND (reference sequence). The CDR3 here is CASTTTGNPYEQYF. CDR3 sequence (DNA): TGTGCCAGTACCACGACAGGGAATCCCTACGAGCAGTACTTC.

This clonotype was observed many times. The genes are TRBV7-2 and TRBJ2-5; either TRBD1 or TRBD2 may supply D (5 bases each). The V end was cut by 5 bases, the J end by 10 bases, with 14 bases between. The CDR3 length is 12 residues. Germline values: CDR1 SGHTA, CDR2 FQGNSA. The CDR3 region is CASSPQLGDQYF. The DNA for the CDR3 is TGTGCCAGCAGCCCCCAACTGGGGGACCAGTACTTC.

This clonotype was seen many times. The V gene is TRBV24-1, the J gene TRBJ2-1; 11 positions match TRBD2. The CDR3 has 16 amino acids. The germline CDR1 and CDR2 sequences are KGHDR and SFDVKD. Trimming at V came to 4 bases and at J to 3 bases, leaving 4 bases not matched to a gene. Written as DNA, the CDR3 is TGTGCCACCAGTGAGGCTAGCGGGGGGCTCTACAATGAGCAGTTCTTC. Its protein is CATSEASGGLYNEQFF.

This clonotype was recorded many times. The rearrangement links TRBV20-1 to TRBJ2-5; possibly TRBD1 for D (5 bases). The CDR3 is 15 amino acids. Trimming took 0 bases from V and 0 from J, leaving 11 bases between them. CDR1 and CDR2 (germline): DFQATT, SNEGSKA (reference sequence). The DNA of the CDR3 is TGCAGTGCTAGAGATCCCCGCAGGGACCAAGAGACCCAGTACTTC. Protein: CSARDPRRDQETQYF.

This clonotype rates as medium-sized. This chain uses TRBV7-2 with TRBJ2-1; 7 bases fit TRBD2. The CDR3 consists of 14 residues. V was clipped by 1 base and J by 9 bases; unmatched bases: 6. Germline V lookup: CDR1 SGHTA, CDR2 FQGNSA. The CDR3 protein is CASSLVWGGGEQFF. The CDR3 coding sequence is TGTGCCAGCAGCTTAGTATGGGGGGGTGGTGAGCAGTTCTTC.

The chain couples TRBV4-2 to TRBJ2-1; 10 bases align to TRBD2. Germline CDR1 and CDR2: LGHNA and YNFKEQ. V was pared by 2 bases and J by 0 bases, with 13 bases of the junction left unmatched. This CDR3 comprises 20 residues. The CDR3 DNA reads TGTGCCAGCAGCCAATCTCTAGCGGGGGCCCTCCTGAGCTCCTACAATGAGCAGTTCTTC. It codes for CASSQSLAGALLSSYNEQFF.

The V gene is TRBV29-1, the J gene TRBJ2-2; D perhaps matches TRBD1 (6 bases). Trimming took 7 bases from V and 3 from J, leaving 9 bases between them. This CDR3 is built from 12 residues. Germline values: CDR1 SQVTM, CDR2 ANQGSEA. CDR3 amino acids: CSGNRDTGELFF. In DNA form, the CDR3 reads TGCAGCGGTAACAGGGACACCGGGGAGCTGTTTTTT.

J is TRBJ2-7 and V is TRBV15, with unresolved D. Germline V gene data show CDR1 as LNHNV and CDR2 as YYDKDF (reference sequence). This CDR3 contains 14 residues. V was shortened by 3 bases and J by 5 bases, with 14 bases between the two germline ends. The CDR3 region is CATSSLLVGNEQYF. The CDR3 DNA sequence: TGTGCCACCAGCAGCCTCCTTGTTGGGAACGAGCAGTACTTC.

This chain uses TRBV20-1 with TRBJ2-5, with TRBD1 matching 8 bases. The CDR3 contains 15 residues. V shed 7 bases and J 1 base; nucleotides not matched to a gene: 11. Germline-derived CDR1 and CDR2 are DFQATT and SNEGSKA (reference sequence). This CDR3 is CSGGQGASGQETQYF. As DNA, the CDR3 is TGCAGTGGAGGTCAGGGGGCATCCGGCCAAGAGACCCAGTACTTC.

The chain links TRBV7-8 to TRBJ1-2; no clear D gene. The CDR3 covers 13 residues. Germline V gene sequence: CDR1 SGHVS, CDR2 FQNEAQ. Trimming removed 1 base at V and 6 bases at J, with 9 bases between. In nucleotides, the CDR3 is TGTGCCAGCAGCTTAGGACTGTCAGATGGCTACACCTTC. As protein: CASSLGLSDGYTF.

This clonotype rates as medium-sized. J is TRBJ1-5 and V is TRBV27; D unresolved. V was trimmed by 2 bases and J by 3 bases, leaving 14 bases between them. CDR1 is MNHEY and CDR2 is SMNVEV in the germline V gene (reference sequence). The CDR3 is made up of 16 amino acids. CDR3 DNA sequence: TGTGCCAGCAGTTTACGGCTGACCCAGAACAATCAGCCCCAGCATTTT. Translation gives CASSLRLTQNNQPQHF.

In its sample, this clonotype was seen many times. The chain joins TRBV9 to TRBJ2-6; D gene uncertain. Germline CDR1 and CDR2: SGDLS and YYNGEE. The ends were cut back, 5 bases at V and 0 bases at J, with 9 bases in the middle. The CDR3 is 15 amino acids. The CDR3 DNA sequence: TGTGCCAGCAGGTACTCGAGCTCTGGGGCCAACGTCCTGACTTTC. It yields the protein CASRYSSSGANVLTF. Full variable domain (outside the CDR3, taken from reference TRBV9 and TRBJ2-6): DSGVTQTPKHLITATGQRVTLRCSPRSGDLSVYWYQQSLDQGLQFLIQYYNGEERAKGNILERFSAQQFPDLHSELNLSSLELGDSALYFCASRYSSSGANVLTFGAGSRLTVL.

In its sample, this clonotype was seen many times. CDR3 region: CASSLLDSYGYTF. The CDR3 nucleotides are TGTGCCAGCAGTTTATTGGACAGCTATGGCTACACCTTC. The genes are TRBV12-3 or TRBV12-4 and TRBJ1-2, with D maybe TRBD1 (6 bases). CDR3 size: 13 residues. V lost 2 bases, J lost 4 bases, and 8 bases lay in between.

This clonotype was seen at least ten times. The chain is built from TRBV30 and TRBJ2-7; TRBD1 matches at 7 bases. This CDR3 is built from 14 residues. The trim removed 4 bases at V and 0 bases at J, leaving 6 bases unmatched. CDR1 and CDR2 from the germline V gene are GTSNPN and SVGIG (reference sequence). CDR3 region: CAWNRGGFSYEQYF. The CDR3 region has the DNA TGTGCCTGGAACCGAGGGGGCTTCTCCTACGAGCAGTACTTC.

This clonotype was recorded many times. The chain employs TRBV12-3 or TRBV12-4 and TRBJ2-4; D possibly matches TRBD1 or TRBD2 (5 bases each). The CDR3 is made up of 15 amino acids. V was cut by 3 bases and J by 0 bases, with 9 bases left in between. The CDR3 coding sequence is TGTGCCAGCAGTTTGGGGACGTTAGCCAAAAACATTCAGTACTTC. Protein: CASSLGTLAKNIQYF.